The T cell receptor (beta chain) described here comes from a study of shared clonotypes between healthy human individuals. Overall study results and limits: Naive subsets generally had larger estimated richness than memory subsets.

The assay was immunoSEQ multiplex PCR, and TCRdb's table has in-frame clones only and misses some. The repertoire consists of approximately 2,000,000 clones, with around 93% occurring once and the leading ten covering 0.37%. As regards this clone: Its antigen remains unidentified.

The specimen sequenced was naive CD4+ T cells from PBMCs. The subset was: CD45RA+ positively selected. This TCR was recovered from a man between 18 and 29 years old in good health. Some clones in this sample may be carry-over from other donors' samples.

CDR3 nucleotides: TGTGCCAGTACCTCACGCGGGGCGGCAGGAGGGAATGAGCAGTTCTTC. It codes for CASTSRGAAGGNEQFF. The chain uses TRBV19 and TRBJ2-1; TRBD2 is a possible D gene (6 bases). V lost 7 bases to trimming and J lost 7 bases, with 23 bases between them. The CDR3 has 16 residues. From germline, CDR1 is LNHDA and CDR2 SQIVND (reference sequence).